This T cell receptor (beta chain) was recovered during a study of cytomegalovirus exposure and HLA in healthy donors. Study findings and constraints: According to the study, around 150 TCR beta chains were cytomegalovirus-associated. The authors confirmed in vitro that three CMV-associated chains were specific for CMV antigens. Rarity marked most TCR sequences, yet some public TCRs occurred in many donors.

To note about this clone: Antigen: not known.

Assay: immunoSEQ multiplex PCR; the TCRdb copy retains only in-frame clones and omits some. The table shows about 280,000 clones, with 65% to 90% occurring only once. While the first cohort had 700 or so subjects, the donors belonged to the separate validation cohort of over a hundred subjects. Germline CDR1 and CDR2: MRHNA and SNTAGT. This CDR3 contains 15 residues. V was cut by 5 bases and J by 1 base, with 12 bases left in between. The V and J genes are TRBV6-4 and TRBJ2-1, with a possible D match to TRBD2 (6 bases). Input material: PBMCs. The source is a woman aged 18-30 years in good health and CMV-seronegative. For the CDR3, the DNA is TGTGCCAGCAGTCGGGAGTTAGGGTCCTACAATGAGCAGTTCTTC. Its protein is CASSRELGSYNEQFF.